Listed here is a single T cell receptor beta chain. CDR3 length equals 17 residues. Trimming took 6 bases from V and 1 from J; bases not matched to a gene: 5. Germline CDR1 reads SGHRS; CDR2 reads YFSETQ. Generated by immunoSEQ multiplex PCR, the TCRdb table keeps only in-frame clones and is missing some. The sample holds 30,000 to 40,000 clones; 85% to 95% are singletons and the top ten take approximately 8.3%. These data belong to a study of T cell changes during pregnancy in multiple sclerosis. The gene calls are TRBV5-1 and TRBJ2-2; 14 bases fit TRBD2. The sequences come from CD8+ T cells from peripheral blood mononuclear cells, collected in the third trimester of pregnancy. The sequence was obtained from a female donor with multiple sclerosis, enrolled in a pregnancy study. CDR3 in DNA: TGCGCCAGCAAAGGACTAGCGGGGGGTGTGAACACCGGGGAGCTGTTTTTT. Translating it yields CASKGLAGGVNTGELFF.